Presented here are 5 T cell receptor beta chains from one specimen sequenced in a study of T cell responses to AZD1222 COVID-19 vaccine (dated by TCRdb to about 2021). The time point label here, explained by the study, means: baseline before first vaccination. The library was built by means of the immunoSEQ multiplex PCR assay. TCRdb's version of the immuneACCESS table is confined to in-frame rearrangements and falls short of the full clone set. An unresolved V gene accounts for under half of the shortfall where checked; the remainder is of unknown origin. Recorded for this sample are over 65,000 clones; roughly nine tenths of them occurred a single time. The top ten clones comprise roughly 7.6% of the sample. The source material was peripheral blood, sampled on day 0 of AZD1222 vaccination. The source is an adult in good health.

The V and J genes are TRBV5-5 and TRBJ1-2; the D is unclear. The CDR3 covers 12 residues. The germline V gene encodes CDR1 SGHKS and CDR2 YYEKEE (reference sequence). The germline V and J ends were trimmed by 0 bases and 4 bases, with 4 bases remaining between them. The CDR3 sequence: CASSLASYGYTF. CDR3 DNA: TGTGCCAGCAGCTTGGCGTCCTATGGCTACACCTTC.

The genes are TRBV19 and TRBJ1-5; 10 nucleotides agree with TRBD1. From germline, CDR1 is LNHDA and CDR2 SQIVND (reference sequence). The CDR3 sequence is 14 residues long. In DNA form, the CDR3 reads TGTGCGACAAAAGGGACAGGGGGCAATCAGCCCCAGCATTTT. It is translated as CATKGTGGNQPQHF. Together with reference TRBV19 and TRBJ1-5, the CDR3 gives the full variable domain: DGGITQSPKYLFRKEGQNVTLSCEQNLNHDAMYWYRQDPGQGLRLIYYSQIVNDFQKGDIAEGYSVSREKKESFPLTVTSAQKNPTAFYLCATKGTGGNQPQHFGDGTRLSIL.

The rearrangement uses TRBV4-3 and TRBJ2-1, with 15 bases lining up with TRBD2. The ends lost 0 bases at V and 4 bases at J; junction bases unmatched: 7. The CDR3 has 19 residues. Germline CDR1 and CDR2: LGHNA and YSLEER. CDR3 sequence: CASSQDGTSGRMRYNEQFF. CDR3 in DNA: TGCGCCAGCAGCCAAGATGGGACTAGCGGGAGGATGAGGTACAATGAGCAGTTCTTC.

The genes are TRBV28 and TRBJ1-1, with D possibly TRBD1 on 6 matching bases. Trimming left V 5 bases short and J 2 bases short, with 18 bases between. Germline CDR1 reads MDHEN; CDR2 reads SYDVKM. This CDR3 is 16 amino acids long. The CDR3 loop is CASSPPNSRGNTEAFF. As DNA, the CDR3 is TGTGCCAGCAGTCCGCCAAACTCCAGGGGTAACACTGAAGCTTTCTTT.

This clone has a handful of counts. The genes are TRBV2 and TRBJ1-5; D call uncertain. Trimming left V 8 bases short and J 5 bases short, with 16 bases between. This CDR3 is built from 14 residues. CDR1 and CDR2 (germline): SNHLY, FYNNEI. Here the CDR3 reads CASSFSVFDQPQHF. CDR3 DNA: TGTGCCAGCTCCTTTTCGGTTTTTGATCAGCCCCAGCATTTT.